Listed below are T cell receptor beta chains from one sample, sequenced in a study of technical replicates of blood from a handful of donors. The protocol was immunoSEQ multiplex PCR, while the TCRdb copy is restricted to in-frame clones and leaves out a portion. The table lists under 85,000 clones, 92% of them singletons. Sequenced input: T cells isolated from PBMCs. Receptors originate from a human donor in good health. Both conserved end residues are part of each CDR3. The D gene is left open where the match is weak. Some rows have no size entry. The others give once, few or many, or a class for an expanded clone.

TRBJ1-1 | NA | TRBV27 | TRBD1 | CASSFGTGITEAFF | TGTGCCAGCAGTTTCGGGACAGGGATCACTGAAGCTTTCTTT
TRBJ2-5 | NA | TRBV7-9 | TRBD2 | CASSGGGGGTQYF | TGTGCCAGCAGCGGCGGGGGGGGTGGGACCCAGTACTTC
TRBJ2-1 | NA | TRBV30 | NA | CAWSVDSGGFF | TGTGCCTGGAGTGTGGACAGTGGAGGGTTCTTC
TRBJ2-2 | NA | TRBV27 | NA | CASSVQTNTGELFF | TGTGCCAGCAGTGTACAAACGAACACCGGGGAGCTGTTTTTT
TRBJ2-7 | NA | TRBV19 | NA | CASSIGFRLSGDEQYF | TGTGCCAGTAGTATAGGGTTTCGGCTATCCGGGGACGAGCAGTACTTC
TRBJ1-1 | NA | TRBV6-5 | TRBD1 | CASTPGDRGTEAFF | TGTGCCAGCACCCCAGGGGACAGGGGCACTGAAGCTTTCTTT
TRBJ1-2 | once | TRBV11-3 | TRBD1 | CASSRRDRDGYTF | TGTGCCAGCAGCCGCCGGGACAGGGATGGCTACACCTTC
TRBJ2-3 | NA | TRBV7-9 | TRBD2 | CASSLPAGVTDTQYF | TGTGCCAGCAGCTTACCAGCGGGAGTTACAGATACGCAGTATTTT
TRBJ2-1 | NA | TRBV6-1 | NA | CASSVSSGQSSYNEQFF | TGTGCCAGCAGTGTCAGTAGCGGTCAGAGCTCCTACAATGAGCAGTTCTTC
TRBJ2-7 | NA | TRBV10-3 | TRBD1 | CAISGDRGQYEQYF | TGTGCCATCAGTGGAGACAGGGGACAATACGAGCAGTACTTC
TRBJ1-2 | NA | TRBV7-2 | TRBD1 | CASTIRDRAYQYGYTF | TGTGCCAGCACGATCCGGGACAGGGCTTATCAGTATGGCTACACCTTC
TRBJ1-5 | NA | TRBV4-1 | TRBD1 | CASSQDGMTGYNQPQHF | TGCGCCAGCAGCCAAGATGGGATGACAGGGTACAATCAGCCCCAGCATTTT
TRBJ2-7 | NA | TRBV9 | TRBD2 | CASSVSGLAYEQYF | TGTGCCAGCAGCGTGTCGGGACTAGCCTACGAGCAGTACTTC
TRBJ1-1 | NA | TRBV5-1 | TRBD1 | CASSLRDRGGDTEAFF | TGCGCCAGCAGCTTGAGGGACAGGGGTGGTGACACTGAAGCTTTCTTT
TRBJ2-1 | NA | TRBV28 | TRBD2 | CASSLEAGSYNEQFF | TGTGCCAGCAGTTTAGAAGCGGGATCCTACAATGAGCAGTTCTTC
TRBJ2-7 | NA | TRBV29-1 | NA | CSVDETNEQYF | TGCAGCGTTGACGAAACTAACGAGCAGTACTTC
TRBJ1-4 | NA | TRBV5-1 | NA | CASSLWGGNEKLFF | TGCGCCAGCAGCTTGTGGGGAGGTAATGAAAAACTGTTTTTT
TRBJ1-1 | NA | TRBV7-3 | NA | CASSLTPASGTEAFF | TGTGCCAGCAGCTTAACCCCCGCCAGCGGCACTGAAGCTTTCTTT
TRBJ1-5 | NA | TRBV7-2 | NA | CASSLVGGVRQPQHF | TGTGCCAGCAGCTTAGTGGGGGGGGTGCGTCAGCCCCAGCATTTT
TRBJ2-3 | NA | TRBV6-5 | TRBD1 | CASSYGQGVYDTQYF | TGTGCCAGCAGTTACGGACAGGGGGTATACGATACGCAGTATTTT
TRBJ1-1 | NA | TRBV7-9 | TRBD1 | CASSAGTGTTEAFF | TGTGCCAGCAGCGCAGGGACAGGGACCACTGAAGCTTTCTTT
TRBJ1-1 | NA | TRBV27 | TRBD1 | CASRTGDFTEAFF | TGTGCCAGCCGTACAGGGGATTTTACTGAAGCTTTCTTT
TRBJ2-7 | NA | TRBV5-6 | TRBD1 | CASSWDRGDEQYF | TGTGCCAGCAGCTGGGACAGGGGTGACGAGCAGTACTTC
TRBJ1-2 | once | TRBV5-1 | TRBD1 | CASSLKGGNYGYTF | TGCGCCAGCAGCTTGAAAGGGGGCAACTATGGCTACACCTTC
TRBJ1-5 | NA | TRBV19 | TRBD1 | CASSIEGQGHQPQHF | TGTGCCAGTAGTATAGAGGGACAGGGCCATCAGCCCCAGCATTTT
TRBJ1-1 | NA | TRBV6-1 | NA | CASSRWTDEAFF | TGTGCCAGCAGTAGGTGGACTGATGAAGCTTTCTTT
TRBJ1-5 | NA | TRBV19 | NA | CATQRQGNQPQHF | TGTGCCACCCAACGACAGGGCAATCAGCCCCAGCATTTT
TRBJ2-7 | NA | TRBV29-1 | NA | CSVKGGNSYEQYF | TGCAGCGTTAAGGGGGGGAACTCCTACGAGCAGTACTTC
TRBJ2-5 | NA | TRBV6-1 | TRBD2 | CASSELAGDQETQYF | TGTGCCAGCAGTGAACTAGCGGGAGATCAAGAGACCCAGTACTTC
TRBJ1-1 | once | TRBV27 | NA | CASSFYPGTEAFF | TGTGCCAGCAGTTTCTACCCAGGGACTGAAGCTTTCTTT
TRBJ1-5 | NA | TRBV4-1 | NA | CASSQGSGGASNQPQHF | TGCGCCAGCAGCCAAGGAAGTGGGGGGGCTAGCAATCAGCCCCAGCATTTT
TRBJ1-4 | NA | TRBV6-1 | NA | CASSDVTTNEKLFF | TGTGCCAGCAGTGACGTTACAACTAATGAAAAACTGTTTTTT
TRBJ2-4 | NA | TRBV6-6 | TRBD2 | CASTLGLAGTDIQYF | TGTGCCAGCACCTTGGGACTAGCGGGAACAGACATTCAGTACTTC
TRBJ1-1 | NA | TRBV5-1 | TRBD1 | CASSLGDRGTEAFF | TGCGCCAGCAGCTTGGGGGACAGGGGCACTGAAGCTTTCTTT
TRBJ2-7 | NA | TRBV30 | NA | CAWSVSGPYEQYF | TGTGCCTGGAGTGTTTCAGGGCCTTACGAGCAGTACTTC
TRBJ1-1 | few | TRBV7-2 | NA | CASSLDPAVNTEAFF | TGTGCCAGCAGCTTAGATCCGGCGGTGAACACTGAAGCTTTCTTT
TRBJ1-1 | NA | TRBV5-1 | TRBD1 | CASNLATGVGTEAFF | TGCGCCAGCAACCTAGCGACAGGGGTAGGCACTGAAGCTTTCTTT
TRBJ1-2 | NA | TRBV9 | NA | CASSVEGRADKSYTF | TGTGCCAGCAGCGTAGAGGGCAGGGCAGATAAGAGCTACACCTTC
TRBJ2-7 | once | TRBV9 | TRBD2 | CASSPRTSGAYEQYF | TGTGCCAGCAGCCCACGGACTAGCGGGGCCTACGAGCAGTACTTC
TRBJ2-7 | NA | TRBV5-6 | NA | CASSRGGNLPPYEQYF | TGTGCCAGCAGCCGTGGGGGGAATCTACCCCCCTACGAGCAGTACTTC
TRBJ2-1 | NA | TRBV5-1 | TRBD2 | CASSLEGGRAHSREQFF | TGCGCCAGCAGCTTAGAGGGCGGGAGGGCCCATAGCCGTGAGCAGTTCTTC
TRBJ1-1 | NA | TRBV12-1 | NA | CASSFGHSGTECTEAFF | TGTGCCAGCAGCTTTGGGCACTCCGGGACAGAATGCACTGAAGCTTTCTTT
TRBJ1-1 | NA | TRBV9 | TRBD1 | CASSVGQGGTEAFF | TGTGCCAGCAGCGTGGGACAGGGAGGCACTGAAGCTTTCTTT
TRBJ2-7 | few | TRBV7-2 | TRBD2 | CASSFGGSGAEQYF | TGTGCCAGCAGCTTTGGCGGTAGCGGGGCCGAGCAGTACTTC
TRBJ2-3 | NA | TRBV11-3 | NA | CASNSCWLNTDTQYF | TGTGCCAGCAACAGCTGTTGGCTAAACACAGATACGCAGTATTTT
TRBJ2-5 | NA | TRBV5-1 | NA | CASSAGGGQETQYF | TGCGCCAGCAGCGCCGGCGGAGGGCAAGAGACCCAGTACTTC
TRBJ2-1 | once | TRBV11-3 | NA | CASSPADGSYNEQFF | TGTGCCAGCAGCCCAGCGGACGGCTCCTACAATGAGCAGTTCTTC
TRBJ2-7 | NA | TRBV9 | TRBD2 | CASSPKRTGGPEEQYF | TGTGCCAGCAGCCCCAAAAGGACGGGAGGGCCTGAGGAGCAGTACTTC
TRBJ2-5 | NA | TRBV9 | NA | CASSGTGIETQYF | TGTGCCAGCAGCGGCACAGGGATTGAGACCCAGTACTTC
TRBJ2-3 | NA | TRBV9 | TRBD1 | CASSVESRDRLAAQYF | TGTGCCAGCAGCGTAGAAAGTAGGGACAGGCTAGCAGCGCAGTATTTT
TRBJ2-1 | once | TRBV20-1 | NA | CSAPDNEQFF | TGCAGTGCCCCGGACAATGAGCAGTTCTTC
TRBJ2-2 | NA | TRBV19 | TRBD1 | CASSIFGTGNTGELFF | TGTGCCAGTAGCATCTTTGGGACAGGGAACACCGGGGAGCTGTTTTTT
TRBJ2-7 | NA | TRBV4-1 | TRBD1 | CASSQGQGEIYEQYF | TGCGCCAGCAGCCAAGGACAGGGGGAGATTTACGAGCAGTACTTC
TRBJ1-2 | NA | TRBV23-1 | TRBD1 | CASSQATGQNYGYTF | TGCGCCAGCAGTCAAGCTACGGGACAGAACTATGGCTACACCTTC
TRBJ2-5 | once | TRBV11-3 | NA | CASSLVRETQYF | TGTGCCAGCAGCTTAGTACGGGAGACCCAGTACTTC
TRBJ1-1 | NA | TRBV29-1 | TRBD1 | CSVERPDRGNTEAFF | TGCAGCGTTGAACGCCCCGACAGGGGGAACACTGAAGCTTTCTTT
TRBJ1-2 | NA | TRBV7-9 | NA | CASSPPWGRSNYGYTF | TGTGCCAGCAGCCCCCCCTGGGGGCGGAGTAACTATGGCTACACCTTC